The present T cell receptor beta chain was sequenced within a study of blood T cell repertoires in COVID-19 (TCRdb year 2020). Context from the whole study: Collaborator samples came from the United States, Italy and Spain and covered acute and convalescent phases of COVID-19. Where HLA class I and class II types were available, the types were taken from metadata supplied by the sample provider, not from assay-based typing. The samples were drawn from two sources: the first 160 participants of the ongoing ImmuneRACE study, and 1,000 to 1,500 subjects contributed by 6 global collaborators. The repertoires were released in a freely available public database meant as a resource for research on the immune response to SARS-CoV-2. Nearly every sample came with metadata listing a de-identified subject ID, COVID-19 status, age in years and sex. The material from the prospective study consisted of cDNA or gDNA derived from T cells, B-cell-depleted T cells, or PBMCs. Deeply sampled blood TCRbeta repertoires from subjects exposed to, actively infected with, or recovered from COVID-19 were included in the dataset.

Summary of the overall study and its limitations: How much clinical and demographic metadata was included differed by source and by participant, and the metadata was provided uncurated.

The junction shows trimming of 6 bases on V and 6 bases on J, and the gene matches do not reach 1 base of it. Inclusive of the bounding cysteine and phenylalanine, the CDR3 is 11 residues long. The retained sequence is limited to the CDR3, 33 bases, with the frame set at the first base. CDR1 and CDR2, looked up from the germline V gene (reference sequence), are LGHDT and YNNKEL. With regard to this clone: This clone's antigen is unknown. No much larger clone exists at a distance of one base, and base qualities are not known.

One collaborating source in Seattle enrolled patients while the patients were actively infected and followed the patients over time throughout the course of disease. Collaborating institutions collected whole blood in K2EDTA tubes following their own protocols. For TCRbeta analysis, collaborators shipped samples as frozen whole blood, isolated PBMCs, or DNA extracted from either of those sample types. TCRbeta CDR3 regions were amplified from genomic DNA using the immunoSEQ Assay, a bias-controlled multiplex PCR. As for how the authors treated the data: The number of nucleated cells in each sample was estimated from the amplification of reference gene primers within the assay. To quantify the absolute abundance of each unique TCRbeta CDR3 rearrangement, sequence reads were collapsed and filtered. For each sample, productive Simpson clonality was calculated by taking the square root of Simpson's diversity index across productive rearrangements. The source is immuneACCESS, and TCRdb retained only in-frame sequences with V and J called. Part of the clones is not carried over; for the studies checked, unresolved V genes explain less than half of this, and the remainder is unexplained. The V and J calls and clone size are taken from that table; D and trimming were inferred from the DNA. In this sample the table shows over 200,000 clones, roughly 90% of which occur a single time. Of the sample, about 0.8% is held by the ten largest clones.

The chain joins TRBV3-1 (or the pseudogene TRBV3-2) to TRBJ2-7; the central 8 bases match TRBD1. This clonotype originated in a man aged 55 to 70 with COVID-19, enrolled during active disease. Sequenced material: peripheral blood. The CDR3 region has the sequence CASRQGGEQYF. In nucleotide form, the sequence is TGTGCCAGCAGACAGGGGGGCGAGCAGTACTTC.